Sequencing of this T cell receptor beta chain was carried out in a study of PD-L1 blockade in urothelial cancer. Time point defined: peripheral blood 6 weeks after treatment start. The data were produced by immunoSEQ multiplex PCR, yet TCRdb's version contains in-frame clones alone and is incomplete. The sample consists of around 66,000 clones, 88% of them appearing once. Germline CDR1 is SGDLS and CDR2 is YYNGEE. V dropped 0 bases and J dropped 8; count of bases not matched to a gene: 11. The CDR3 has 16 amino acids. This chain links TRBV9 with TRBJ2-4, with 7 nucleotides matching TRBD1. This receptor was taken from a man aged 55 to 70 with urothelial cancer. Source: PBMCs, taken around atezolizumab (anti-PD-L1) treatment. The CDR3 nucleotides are TGTGCCAGCAGCGTAGACAGGGGTGGTGCTCTAGACATTCAGTACTTC. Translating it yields CASSVDRGGALDIQYF.